These T cell receptor beta chains were read from a single sample in a study of identical twins. TCRdb re-analysed the 5' RACE reads in MiXCR, keeping a single row per CDR3 protein. The table records some 760,000 distinct CDR3 sequences, over 15% of them present only once. These same data were also listed under a study on T cells expressing NK-cell markers.

Sequencing used PBMCs. The receptors derive from a woman between 18 and 29 years old in good health. Each CDR3 is given with its conserved first and last residue. D genes are given only for firm matches. Where a row states a size, it is once, few, many or the class of an expanded clone; other rows omit it.

CDR3aa: CASSYSIRGAVNNEQFF; CDR3nt: TGTGCCAGCAGTTACTCGATACGGGGGGCAGTTAACAATGAGCAGTTCTTC; v_gene: TRBV6-2/TRBV6-3; d_gene: NA; j_gene: TRBJ2-1; abundance: few
CDR3aa: CASSFLLAGLQETQYF; CDR3nt: TGCGCCAGCAGCTTCTTGCTAGCGGGATTACAAGAGACCCAGTACTTC; v_gene: TRBV5-1; d_gene: TRBD2; j_gene: TRBJ2-5; abundance: few
CDR3aa: CARDTDTQYF; CDR3nt: TGTGCCCGGGACACGGATACGCAGTATTTT; v_gene: TRBV13; d_gene: NA; j_gene: TRBJ2-3; abundance: once
CDR3aa: CSARGQGRTRAFF; CDR3nt: TGCAGCGCCCGAGGACAGGGGCGCACCCGGGCTTTCTTT; v_gene: TRBV29-1; d_gene: TRBD1; j_gene: TRBJ1-1; abundance: NA
CDR3aa: CASSPNQAGGHEQYF; CDR3nt: TGTGCCAGCAGCCCTAACCAAGCGGGAGGCCACGAGCAGTACTTC; v_gene: TRBV3-1; d_gene: TRBD2; j_gene: TRBJ2-7; abundance: few
CDR3aa: CAISERGGNTDTQYF; CDR3nt: TGTGCCATCAGTGAACGCGGGGGGAACACAGATACGCAGTATTTT; v_gene: TRBV10-3; d_gene: TRBD2; j_gene: TRBJ2-3; abundance: many
CDR3aa: CASSPEVSGANVLTF; CDR3nt: TGTGCCAGCTCACCGGAAGTATCCGGGGCCAACGTCCTGACTTTC; v_gene: TRBV18; d_gene: NA; j_gene: TRBJ2-6; abundance: NA
CDR3aa: CSASAEETQYF; CDR3nt: TGCAGTGCTAGTGCAGAAGAGACCCAGTACTTC; v_gene: TRBV20-1; d_gene: NA; j_gene: TRBJ2-5; abundance: few
CDR3aa: CASSGQYNSGNTIYF; CDR3nt: TGTGCCAGCAGTGGACAGTACAACTCTGGAAACACCATATATTTT; v_gene: TRBV12-3/TRBV12-4; d_gene: NA; j_gene: TRBJ1-3; abundance: few
CDR3aa: CASSFRRGRGADTQYF; CDR3nt: TGTGCCAGCAGCTTTCGAAGGGGACGGGGGGCAGATACGCAGTATTTT; v_gene: TRBV7-2; d_gene: TRBD2; j_gene: TRBJ2-3; abundance: few
CDR3aa: CASFKRDNTEAFF; CDR3nt: TGTGCCAGCTTCAAACGGGACAACACTGAAGCTTTCTTT; v_gene: TRBV12-3/TRBV12-4; d_gene: NA; j_gene: TRBJ1-1; abundance: few
CDR3aa: CASSHSYPSGGEVGEQFF; CDR3nt: TGTGCCAGCTCACATTCTTATCCTAGCGGCGGGGAGGTCGGTGAGCAGTTCTTC; v_gene: TRBV18; d_gene: TRBD2; j_gene: TRBJ2-1; abundance: few
CDR3aa: CASSPTSRSYEQYF; CDR3nt: TGCGCCAGCAGCCCGACTAGCCGCTCCTACGAGCAGTACTTC; v_gene: TRBV4-3; d_gene: TRBD2; j_gene: TRBJ2-7; abundance: few
CDR3aa: CASSSLGGRADTQYF; CDR3nt: TGTGCCAGCAGTTCCCTCGGGGGCAGAGCAGATACGCAGTATTTT; v_gene: TRBV12-3/TRBV12-4; d_gene: NA; j_gene: TRBJ2-3; abundance: few
CDR3aa: CASGLSGGSTDTQYF; CDR3nt: TGTGCTAGTGGACTTAGCGGGGGGAGCACAGATACGCAGTATTTT; v_gene: TRBV12-5; d_gene: TRBD2; j_gene: TRBJ2-3; abundance: NA
CDR3aa: CASSPPGKSRGDTQYF; CDR3nt: TGTGCCAGCAGCCCACCGGGGAAAAGCCGGGGAGATACGCAGTATTTT; v_gene: TRBV5-6; d_gene: NA; j_gene: TRBJ2-3; abundance: many
CDR3aa: CSARNPSVSYNEQFF; CDR3nt: TGCAGTGCTAGAAATCCTAGCGTTTCCTACAATGAGCAGTTCTTC; v_gene: TRBV20-1; d_gene: NA; j_gene: TRBJ2-1; abundance: many
CDR3aa: CASSQDTRTLYNEQFF; CDR3nt: TGTGCCAGCAGCCAAGATACGCGGACTCTTTACAATGAGCAGTTCTTC; v_gene: TRBV14; d_gene: NA; j_gene: TRBJ2-1; abundance: NA
CDR3aa: CASSRDPFSNQPQHF; CDR3nt: TGTGCCAGCAGTCGCGATCCATTTAGCAATCAGCCCCAGCATTTT; v_gene: TRBV6-1; d_gene: NA; j_gene: TRBJ1-5; abundance: NA
CDR3aa: CSVIRDPGADTQYF; CDR3nt: TGCAGCGTGATTCGGGACCCGGGCGCAGATACGCAGTATTTT; v_gene: TRBV29-1; d_gene: NA; j_gene: TRBJ2-3; abundance: many
CDR3aa: CASGAGGTGELFF; CDR3nt: TGCGCCAGCGGGGCAGGGGGGACCGGGGAGCTGTTTTTT; v_gene: TRBV4-1; d_gene: NA; j_gene: TRBJ2-2; abundance: NA
CDR3aa: CASSAPSGNEQVF; CDR3nt: TGTGCCAGCTCCGCACCTAGTGGGAATGAGCAGGTCTTC; v_gene: TRBV12-3/TRBV12-4; d_gene: NA; j_gene: TRBJ2-1; abundance: once
CDR3aa: CASSLVLARSEQFF; CDR3nt: TGTGCCAGCAGTTTAGTGTTGGCCCGGAGTGAGCAGTTCTTC; v_gene: TRBV6-5; d_gene: NA; j_gene: TRBJ2-1; abundance: few
CDR3aa: CASSPLNTGPNNEQFF; CDR3nt: TGTGCCAGCAGCCCCCTCAACACGGGACCTAACAATGAGCAGTTCTTC; v_gene: TRBV7-9; d_gene: NA; j_gene: TRBJ2-1; abundance: NA
CDR3aa: CSAGTHTEAFF; CDR3nt: TGCAGTGCCGGGACCCACACTGAAGCTTTCTTT; v_gene: TRBV20-1; d_gene: NA; j_gene: TRBJ1-1; abundance: few
CDR3aa: CAIRGAGDRGTDTQYF; CDR3nt: TGTGCCATCAGAGGGGCGGGGGACAGGGGCACAGATACGCAGTATTTT; v_gene: TRBV10-3; d_gene: TRBD1; j_gene: TRBJ2-3; abundance: few
CDR3aa: CSARHGTAYEQYF; CDR3nt: TGCAGTGCTAGGCATGGGACAGCCTACGAGCAGTACTTC; v_gene: TRBV20-1; d_gene: TRBD1; j_gene: TRBJ2-7; abundance: NA
CDR3aa: CASSATAKEVF; CDR3nt: TGTGCCAGCAGCGCCACTGCAAAGGAGGTCTTC; v_gene: TRBV11-1; d_gene: NA; j_gene: TRBJ2-1; abundance: few
CDR3aa: CASSLGEGSGANVLTF; CDR3nt: TGTGCCAGCAGTTTGGGGGAGGGGTCTGGGGCCAACGTCCTGACTTTC; v_gene: TRBV27; d_gene: TRBD2; j_gene: TRBJ2-6; abundance: few
CDR3aa: CASSVSSVNTEAFF; CDR3nt: TGTGCCAGCAGCGTAAGCTCTGTGAACACTGAAGCTTTCTTT; v_gene: TRBV9; d_gene: NA; j_gene: TRBJ1-1; abundance: NA
CDR3aa: CSARGSALGGYTF; CDR3nt: TGCAGTGCTAGAGGTTCAGCCCTGGGTGGCTACACCTTC; v_gene: TRBV20-1; d_gene: NA; j_gene: TRBJ1-2; abundance: few
CDR3aa: CASSLVVRAQETQYF; CDR3nt: TGTGCCAGCAGCTTAGTTGTTCGTGCACAAGAGACCCAGTACTTC; v_gene: TRBV7-2; d_gene: NA; j_gene: TRBJ2-5; abundance: few
CDR3aa: CASSFGTAQDTEAFF; CDR3nt: TGCGCCAGCAGCTTCGGGACCGCGCAGGACACTGAAGCTTTCTTT; v_gene: TRBV5-1; d_gene: NA; j_gene: TRBJ1-1; abundance: few
CDR3aa: CASSSPHWYTEAFF; CDR3nt: TGTGCCAGCAGCTCACCTCATTGGTACACTGAAGCTTTCTTT; v_gene: TRBV7-9; d_gene: NA; j_gene: TRBJ1-1; abundance: NA
CDR3aa: CASSELGRSNEQFF; CDR3nt: TGTGCCAGCAGTGAATTGGGACGGAGCAATGAGCAGTTCTTC; v_gene: TRBV2; d_gene: NA; j_gene: TRBJ2-1; abundance: few
CDR3aa: CASSPLAGVQETQYF; CDR3nt: TGTGCCAGCAGTCCTCTAGCGGGGGTGCAGGAGACCCAGTACTTC; v_gene: TRBV27; d_gene: TRBD2; j_gene: TRBJ2-5; abundance: few
CDR3aa: CASSFIRANTGELFF; CDR3nt: TGTGCCAGCAGTTTTATCAGGGCGAACACCGGGGAGCTGTTTTTT; v_gene: TRBV12-3/TRBV12-4; d_gene: NA; j_gene: TRBJ2-2; abundance: few
CDR3aa: CAISDTNTEAFF; CDR3nt: TGTGCCATCAGTGATACGAACACTGAAGCTTTCTTT; v_gene: TRBV10-3; d_gene: NA; j_gene: TRBJ1-1; abundance: few
CDR3aa: CASSSLVGNEQFF; CDR3nt: TGTGCCAGCAGTTCGCTAGTGGGCAATGAGCAGTTCTTC; v_gene: TRBV12-3/TRBV12-4; d_gene: NA; j_gene: TRBJ2-1; abundance: NA
CDR3aa: CASSSALFRGLAYNEQFF; CDR3nt: TGCGCCAGCAGCTCGGCCTTATTCCGGGGTTTGGCCTACAATGAGCAGTTCTTC; v_gene: TRBV5-1; d_gene: NA; j_gene: TRBJ2-1; abundance: NA
CDR3aa: CASSSTSSYEQYF; CDR3nt: TGTGCCAGCAGTTCGACTAGTTCCTACGAGCAGTACTTC; v_gene: TRBV28; d_gene: NA; j_gene: TRBJ2-7; abundance: NA
CDR3aa: CATSDDGLAGEINYEQYF; CDR3nt: TGTGCCACCAGTGACGATGGACTAGCGGGAGAGATAAACTACGAGCAGTACTTC; v_gene: TRBV24-1; d_gene: TRBD2; j_gene: TRBJ2-7; abundance: NA
CDR3aa: CATRQGRSDTQYF; CDR3nt: TGTGCCACCCGACAGGGGAGATCAGATACGCAGTATTTT; v_gene: TRBV10-3; d_gene: TRBD1; j_gene: TRBJ2-3; abundance: few
CDR3aa: CASSLLGRGQGYEQYF; CDR3nt: TGTGCCAGCAGCTTATTAGGAAGGGGACAGGGTTACGAGCAGTACTTC; v_gene: TRBV7-2; d_gene: TRBD1; j_gene: TRBJ2-7; abundance: few
CDR3aa: CASSEGGGGEQFF; CDR3nt: TGCGCCAGCAGCGAAGGAGGGGGAGGTGAGCAGTTCTTC; v_gene: TRBV5-1; d_gene: NA; j_gene: TRBJ2-1; abundance: few
CDR3aa: CSARISGGLETQYF; CDR3nt: TGCAGTGCTAGAATATCGGGGGGGCTTGAGACCCAGTACTTC; v_gene: TRBV20-1; d_gene: TRBD2; j_gene: TRBJ2-5; abundance: few
CDR3aa: CASSPQGVGGYTF; CDR3nt: TGTGCCAGCAGTCCGCAGGGGGTTGGTGGCTACACCTTC; v_gene: TRBV6-1; d_gene: TRBD1; j_gene: TRBJ1-2; abundance: NA
CDR3aa: CASSLGLGADTQYF; CDR3nt: TGTGCCAGCAGCTTGGGTCTCGGTGCAGATACGCAGTATTTT; v_gene: TRBV7-2; d_gene: NA; j_gene: TRBJ2-3; abundance: many